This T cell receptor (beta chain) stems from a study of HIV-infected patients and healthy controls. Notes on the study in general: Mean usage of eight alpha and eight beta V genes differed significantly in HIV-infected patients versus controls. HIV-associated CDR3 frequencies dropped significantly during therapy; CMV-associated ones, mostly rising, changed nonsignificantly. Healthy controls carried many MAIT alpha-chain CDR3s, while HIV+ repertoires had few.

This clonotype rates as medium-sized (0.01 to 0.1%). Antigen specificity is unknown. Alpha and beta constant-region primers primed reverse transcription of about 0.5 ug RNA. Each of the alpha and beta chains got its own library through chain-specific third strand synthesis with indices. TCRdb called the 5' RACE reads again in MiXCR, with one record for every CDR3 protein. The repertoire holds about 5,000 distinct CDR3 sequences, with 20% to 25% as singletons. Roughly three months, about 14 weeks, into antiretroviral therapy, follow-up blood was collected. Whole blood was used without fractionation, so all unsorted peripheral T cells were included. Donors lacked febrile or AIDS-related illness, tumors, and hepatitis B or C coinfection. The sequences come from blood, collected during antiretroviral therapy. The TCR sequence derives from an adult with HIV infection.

The CDR3 loop is CASSSAGVSGNTIYF. CDR3 nucleotide sequence: TGTGCCAGCAGTTCGGCAGGGGTCTCTGGAAACACCATATATTTT. This sequence joins TRBV27 and TRBJ1-3; D might be TRBD1 (6 bases). With 4 bases removed from V and 0 bases from J, the gap between germline ends came to 10 bases. The CDR3 has 15 amino acids. Germline lookup yields CDR1 MNHEY and CDR2 SMNVEV (reference sequence).